A single sample gave rise to the 9 T cell receptor beta chains below, sequenced in a study of technical replicates of blood from a few donors. TCRdb keeps only in-frame clones here, not all; method: immunoSEQ multiplex PCR. The profile shows 75,000 or so clones, around 92% of them singletons. Sample: T cells isolated from PBMCs. These receptors were taken from a human donor in good health.

The chain has TRBV7-3 and TRBJ2-5; D possibly corresponds to TRBD2 (6 bases). Germline V gene data show CDR1 as SGHTA and CDR2 as FQGTGA. Trimming shortened V by 5 bases and J by 2 bases, and 15 bases separated the two germline ends. The length of the CDR3 is 15 residues. In DNA, the CDR3 is TGTGCCAGCAGCCCCTTGGGGGGACTGCAAGAGACCCAGTACTTC. It encodes CASSPLGGLQETQYF. The complete variable domain, with remaining parts taken from reference TRBV7-3 and TRBJ2-5, reads GAGVSQTPSNKVTEKGKYVELRCDPISGHTALYWYRQSLGQGPEFLIYFQGTGAADDSGLPNDRFFAVRPEGSVSTLKIQRTERGDSAVYLCASSPLGGLQETQYFGPGTRLLVL.

This chain links TRBV20-1 with TRBJ1-1, with 7 bases lining up with TRBD1. The CDR3 runs to 11 residues. Germline-derived CDR1 and CDR2 are DFQATT and SNEGSKA (reference sequence). The V gene end was trimmed by 6 bases and the J gene end by 7 bases; junction bases not matched to a gene: 5. The CDR3 loop reads CSASGQFEAFF. CDR3 DNA: TGCAGTGCCTCGGGACAGTTTGAAGCTTTCTTT.

The chain uses TRBV7-9 and TRBJ1-4, with D unclear. CDR3 length: 16 residues. Trimming stripped 9 bases from V and 8 bases from J, with 25 bases between. Germline values: CDR1 SEHNR, CDR2 FQNEAQ (reference sequence). The chain's CDR3 is CASQILLLGTGEKLFF. For the CDR3, the DNA is TGTGCCAGTCAGATTTTGTTATTAGGAACCGGGGAAAAACTGTTTTTT.

The CDR3 here is CASGSDFLETQYF. CDR3 nucleotide sequence: TGTGCTAGTGGCTCGGACTTTTTAGAGACCCAGTACTTC. The chain recombines TRBV12-5 with TRBJ2-5; TRBD2 might be the D (5 bases). From germline, CDR1 is LGHNT and CDR2 FRNRAP. The CDR3 extends over 13 amino acids. V was cut by 6 bases and J by 4 bases, with 12 bases left in between. The full variable domain, in which reference TRBV12-5 and TRBJ2-5 provide the parts outside the CDR3, is DARVTQTPRHKVTEMGQEVTMRCQPILGHNTVFWYRQTMMQGLELLAYFRNRAPLDDSGMPKDRFSAEMPDATLATLKIQPSEPRDSAVYFCASGSDFLETQYFGPGTRLLVL.

The rearrangement links TRBV18 to TRBJ2-7; tentatively, D is TRBD1 (5 bases). CDR1 is KGHSH, CDR2 LQKENI, per germline. This CDR3 comprises 16 residues. The V end lost 1 base, the J end lost 0 bases, and 13 bases lay between the germline ends. This CDR3 reads CASSPRLRTPSYEQYF. CDR3 in DNA: TGTGCCAGCTCACCACGCTTACGGACACCCTCCTACGAGCAGTACTTC.

A remark on this clone: This sample also contains other DNA sequences that code for the same CDR3. The chain uses TRBV5-1 and TRBJ2-1, with 9 bases that match TRBD2. Losses at the gene ends were 0 bases for V and 6 bases for J; bases not matched to a gene: 4. The CDR3 runs 15 residues. Per the germline V gene, CDR1 is SGHRS and CDR2 is YFSETQ. CDR3 amino acids: CASSLGLAGINEQFF. The CDR3 nucleotides are TGCGCCAGCAGCTTGGGGCTAGCGGGGATCAATGAGCAGTTCTTC. The complete variable domain, with remaining parts taken from reference TRBV5-1 and TRBJ2-1, reads KAGVTQTPRYLIKTRGQQVTLSCSPISGHRSVSWYQQTPGQGLQFLFEYFSETQRNKGNFPGRFSGRQFSNSRSEMNVSTLELGDSALYLCASSLGLAGINEQFFGPGTRLTVL.

Here the CDR3 reads CATEPGQGRTQYF. The DNA for the CDR3 is TGTGCCACAGAGCCGGGACAGGGGAGGACCCAGTACTTC. V and J are TRBV30 and TRBJ2-5, with 10 bases lining up with TRBD1. Per the germline V gene, CDR1 is GTSNPN and CDR2 is SVGIG (reference sequence). The CDR3 is made up of 13 amino acids. J lost 7 bases, V lost 8 bases, and 10 bases had no gene match.

Note on this clone: Other DNA sequences in this sample translate to the same CDR3. J is TRBJ1-1 and V is TRBV6-5, with no clear D. CDR3 length equals 11 residues. V was pared by 6 bases and J by 5 bases, with 7 bases between. Germline values: CDR1 MNHEY, CDR2 SVGAGI. The CDR3 region is CASRGGTEAFF. In DNA form, the CDR3 reads TGTGCCAGCAGAGGAGGAACTGAAGCTTTCTTT.

The chain couples TRBV9 to TRBJ2-3; 9 bases match TRBD2. Germline CDR1 and CDR2: SGDLS and YYNGEE. V was clipped by 5 bases and J by 4 bases; unmatched bases: 14. The CDR3 is made up of 17 amino acids. CDR3 amino acids: CASSPLAGGFRADTQYF. Written as DNA, the CDR3 is TGTGCCAGCAGTCCACTTGCGGGAGGGTTTAGGGCAGATACGCAGTATTTT.